The sequence of this T cell receptor beta chain was determined in a study of blood T cells in healthy people across ages. General study points: In the absence of known donor CMV status, changes in expanded clonotypes were possibly confounded. The study found more naive CD4+ cells and higher diversity in long-lived than aged donors.

Comment on this clonotype: Antigen unknown.

V was pared by 5 bases and J by 7 bases, with 6 bases of the junction left unmatched. The CDR3 spans 14 residues. Primers used in a second PCR of about 6 to 11 cycles were a sample-barcoded 5' primer and a J-beta primer mix. Each of the cDNA molecules was tagged by a template-switch adaptor with 12 random nucleotides. TCRdb independently ran MiXCR on the 5' RACE reads; one entry per CDR3 protein. Of about 670,000 distinct CDR3 sequences listed, under 65% are singletons. Material for sequencing was blood. This receptor was obtained from an elderly woman in good health. V and J are TRBV12-3 or TRBV12-4 and TRBJ2-4; TRBD1 aligns across 9 bases. The CDR3 region has the DNA TGTGCCAGCAGTGTGGGACAGGGCGGGAACATTCAGTACTTC. Its translation is CASSVGQGGNIQYF.